The 30 T cell receptor beta chains reported below all come from one sample, sequenced in a study of multiple sclerosis patients with progressive multifocal leukoencephalopathy. Measured with immunoSEQ multiplex PCR; TCRdb has only the in-frame clones, and not every one. The sample has approximately 29,000 clones; about 85% are singletons. The time point was: time of PML onset. Here the sequenced sample was PBMCs, taken from a patient treated with natalizumab. Receptor source: a young woman with progressive multifocal leukoencephalopathy.

The genes are TRBV28 and TRBJ1-5; 7 bases are a match to TRBD1. J lost 9 bases, V lost 6 bases, and 8 bases had no gene match. Germline loops: CDR1 MDHEN, CDR2 SYDVKM. The CDR3 runs to 13 residues. The CDR3 bases are TGTGCCAGCAGGGGAGACAGGGAGGGGCCCCAGCATTTT. Amino acids: CASRGDREGPQHF.

The chain couples TRBV9 to TRBJ1-1, with 10 bases identical to TRBD1. Germline-derived CDR1 and CDR2 are SGDLS and YYNGEE. CDR3 length: 11 residues. V was pared by 10 bases and J by 7 bases, with 4 bases of the junction left unmatched. In DNA form, the CDR3 reads TGTGCCGGACAGGGGGGAGATGAAGCTTTCTTT. This translates into CAGQGGDEAFF.

Worth noting for this clone: The same CDR3 also results from other DNA sequences found in this sample. V is TRBV30 and J is TRBJ1-1; D call uncertain. Germline V gives CDR1 GTSNPN, CDR2 SVGIG (reference sequence). The V gene lost 2 bases and the J gene lost 2 bases, with 9 bases spanning the gap. The CDR3 length is 13 residues. The CDR3 reads CAWSPGGNTEAFF. CDR3 nucleotide sequence: TGTGCCTGGAGTCCGGGAGGCAACACTGAAGCTTTCTTT. The full variable domain, in which reference TRBV30 and TRBJ1-1 provide the parts outside the CDR3, is SQTIHQWPATLVQPVGSPLSLECTVEGTSNPNLYWYRQAAGRGLQLLFYSVGIGQISSEVPQNLSASRPQDRQFILSSKKLLLSDSGFYLCAWSPGGNTEAFFGQGTRLTVV.

The chain joins TRBV6-6 to TRBJ2-1; the match to TRBD2 covers 15 bases. The CDR3 extends over 16 amino acids. CDR1 is MNHNY, CDR2 SVGAGI, per germline (reference sequence). V was pared by 6 bases and J by 7 bases, with 7 bases of the junction left unmatched. CDR3 residues: CASSLGTSGRRNEQFF. As DNA, the CDR3 is TGTGCCAGCAGCCTCGGGACTAGCGGGAGGAGGAATGAGCAGTTCTTC.

CDR3 in amino acids: CASSLLGLAGYTGELFF. The CDR3 DNA reads TGTGCCAGCAGCTTACTCGGCCTAGCGGGATATACCGGGGAGCTGTTTTTT. The V call is TRBV7-9, the J call TRBJ2-2; 9 nucleotides line up with TRBD2. Trimming took 2 bases from V and 5 from J; bases not matched to a gene: 9. The CDR3 totals 17 residues. CDR1 is SEHNR and CDR2 is FQNEAQ in the germline V gene (reference sequence).

This chain links TRBV4-2 with TRBJ2-1; no firm D call. The ends were cut back, 1 base at V and 10 bases at J, with 8 bases in the middle. The CDR3 covers 12 residues. CDR1 and CDR2 (germline): LGHNA, YNFKEQ. Here the CDR3 reads CASSQGHPEQFF. The DNA for the CDR3 is TGTGCCAGCAGCCAAGGTCATCCGGAGCAGTTCTTC.

This chain connects TRBV7-7 to TRBJ2-3; 8 positions match TRBD1. The ends lost 6 bases at V and 8 bases at J; junction bases unmatched: 10. The CDR3 is 14 amino acids. Germline V gives CDR1 SSHAT, CDR2 FNYEAQ (reference sequence). Written as DNA, the CDR3 is TGTGCCAGCAGTCCCGGGACAGGTGACGGTACGCAGTATTTT. The encoded protein is CASSPGTGDGTQYF.

This CDR3 reads CATSSRGSTDTQYF. The CDR3 nucleotides read TGTGCCACCAGCAGTAGAGGGAGCACAGATACGCAGTATTTT. V and J are TRBV15 and TRBJ2-3; tentative D call: TRBD2 (5 bases). The V end was cut by 3 bases, the J end by 0 bases, with 7 bases between. Germline CDR1 reads LNHNV; CDR2 reads YYDKDF (reference sequence). This CDR3 spans 14 amino acids.

This sequence joins TRBV4-3 and TRBJ2-5, with D unclear. CDR1 LGHNA and CDR2 YSLEER come from the germline V gene. V was cut by 0 bases and J by 5 bases, with 10 bases left in between. This CDR3 is 14 amino acids long. The CDR3 sequence is CASSQDIFEETQYF. CDR3 nucleotides: TGCGCCAGCAGCCAAGATATCTTCGAGGAGACCCAGTACTTC.

The chain combines TRBV19 with TRBJ2-7, with D perhaps being TRBD1 or TRBD2 (6 bases each). Germline V gene sequence: CDR1 LNHDA, CDR2 SQIVND (reference sequence). V was cut by 1 base and J by 0 bases, with 10 bases left in between. CDR3 size: 15 residues. The CDR3 DNA sequence: TGTGCCAGTAGTATAGGCCGGGGGCTCTCCTACGAGCAGTACTTC. Translation: CASSIGRGLSYEQYF.

Here the CDR3 reads CASSLAGGPGNTEAFF. CDR3 DNA: TGTGCCAGCAGTCTCGCAGGGGGCCCAGGGAACACTGAAGCTTTCTTT. This rearrangement joins TRBV28 to TRBJ1-1, with 8 bases aligning to TRBD1. CDR1 MDHEN and CDR2 SYDVKM come from the germline V gene. The CDR3 is made up of 16 amino acids. Trimming took 5 bases from V and 1 from J; bases not matched to a gene: 9.

This clone was observed once. V is TRBV9 and J is TRBJ2-1, with D uncertain. The length of the CDR3 is 14 residues. Trimming took 0 bases from V and 6 from J, leaving 10 bases between them. Germline loops: CDR1 SGDLS, CDR2 YYNGEE. The CDR3 region is CASSVGIHSNEQFF. The CDR3 nucleotides are TGTGCCAGCAGCGTAGGTATACACAGCAATGAGCAGTTCTTC.

The rearrangement uses TRBV4-2 and TRBJ2-1; the match to TRBD2 covers 9 bases. With 4 bases clipped from V and 2 bases from J, the junction kept 9 bases outside the gene matches. CDR1 and CDR2 from the germline V gene are LGHNA and YNFKEQ. The CDR3 spans 17 residues. CDR3: CASSPVRGGVAYNEQFF. The CDR3 region has the DNA TGTGCCAGCAGCCCAGTGCGGGGGGGCGTGGCCTACAATGAGCAGTTCTTC.

A single count supports this clone. The chain joins TRBV7-7 to TRBJ2-7; no clear D. Trimming shortened V by 5 bases and J by 1 base, and 9 bases separated the two germline ends. CDR3 length: 13 amino acids. Germline CDR1 reads SSHAT; CDR2 reads FNYEAQ (reference sequence). CDR3 in DNA: TGTGCCAGCAGCCGGGCAGCATCCTACGAGCAGTACTTC. This sequence encodes CASSRAASYEQYF. Based on the CDR3 plus reference TRBV7-7 and TRBJ2-7, the full variable domain is GAGVSQSPRYKVTKRGQDVTLRCDPISSHATLYWYQQALGQGPEFLTYFNYEAQPDKSGLPSDRFSAERPEGSISTLTIQRTEQRDSAMYRCASSRAASYEQYFGPGTRLTVT.

The chain recombines TRBV7-8 with TRBJ2-7; TRBD2 is a possible D gene (6 bases). Germline V gene lookup returns CDR1 SGHVS and CDR2 FQNEAQ. The CDR3 is 15 amino acids. V gave up 5 bases and J gave up 4 bases, with 18 bases separating them. CDR3 bases: TGTGCCAGCAGCCACCGGGCGGGGCTGGGGTACGAGCAGTACTTC. Protein product: CASSHRAGLGYEQYF.

The chain uses TRBV19 and TRBJ1-5, with 10 positions matching TRBD1. The germline V gene encodes CDR1 LNHDA and CDR2 SQIVND (reference sequence). The CDR3 is 15 amino acids. The ends lost 5 bases at V and 6 bases at J; junction bases unmatched: 7. The CDR3 nucleotides are TGTGCCAGTAGTCAGACAGGGGGCAGGAGTCAGCCCCAGCATTTT. Residues: CASSQTGGRSQPQHF. Supplemented by reference TRBV19 and TRBJ1-5, the full variable domain reads DGGITQSPKYLFRKEGQNVTLSCEQNLNHDAMYWYRQDPGQGLRLIYYSQIVNDFQKGDIAEGYSVSREKKESFPLTVTSAQKNPTAFYLCASSQTGGRSQPQHFGDGTRLSIL.

This chain uses TRBV19 with TRBJ1-5; D is unclear. Per the germline V gene, CDR1 is LNHDA and CDR2 is SQIVND (reference sequence). This CDR3 contains 15 residues. V lost 5 bases, J lost 3 bases, and 14 bases lay in between. CDR3 sequence: CASSPRVRVNQPQHF. CDR3 DNA: TGTGCCAGTAGTCCCCGGGTTCGGGTCAATCAGCCCCAGCATTTT.

This clone was counted once. This chain uses TRBV25-1 with TRBJ1-1; unclear D gene. The germline V gene encodes CDR1 MGHDK and CDR2 SYGVNS. The CDR3 is 14 amino acids. V lost 0 bases to trimming and J lost 6 bases, with 11 bases between them. CDR3 sequence: CASSEYPEGAEAFF. CDR3 coding DNA: TGTGCCAGCAGTGAATACCCCGAGGGTGCTGAAGCTTTCTTT.

The chain couples TRBV30 to TRBJ1-1, with a possible D match to TRBD1 (5 bases). V lost 3 bases and J 1 base, leaving 6 bases between the germline ends. The CDR3 covers 12 residues. Per germline, CDR1 GTSNPN and CDR2 SVGIG (reference sequence). CDR3 DNA sequence: TGTGCCTGGAGGGGGCAGAACACTGAAGCTTTCTTT. Its translation is CAWRGQNTEAFF.

V and J are TRBV11-2 and TRBJ1-2; D might be TRBD1 (6 bases). The CDR3 covers 18 residues. V was shortened by 1 base and J by 4 bases, with 22 bases between the two germline ends. Germline-derived CDR1 and CDR2 are SGHAT and FQNNGV. In DNA form, the CDR3 reads TGTGCCAGCAGCTTAGGAAGGGGGACCGAGCGGCTTGGCTATGGCTACACCTTC. Encoded protein: CASSLGRGTERLGYGYTF.

The rearrangement joins TRBV7-2 to TRBJ1-2; D unresolved. V lost 1 base to trimming and J lost 8 bases, with 11 bases between them. The CDR3 consists of 13 residues. Germline CDR1 is SGHTA and CDR2 is FQGNSA. The chain's CDR3 is CASSLVLQGGYTF. CDR3 sequence (DNA): TGTGCCAGCAGCTTAGTTCTGCAAGGAGGCTACACCTTC.

The chain employs TRBV6-4 and TRBJ1-1, with unresolved D. CDR1 and CDR2 (germline): MRHNA, SNTAGT. The CDR3 is 13 residues long. V dropped 0 bases and J dropped 13 bases, with 15 bases sitting between them. The CDR3 sequence: CASSDSIGTGLFF. DNA for the CDR3: TGTGCCAGCAGTGACTCAATAGGAACCGGTCTTTTCTTT.

The V and J genes are TRBV7-3 and TRBJ2-2; D uncertain. The germline V and J ends were trimmed by 7 bases and 0 bases, with 15 bases remaining between them. The CDR3 has 16 residues. Germline V gene sequence: CDR1 SGHTA, CDR2 FQGTGA. The CDR3 DNA follows: TGTGCCAGCACCAAGGTGGGGTGGGCGAACACCGGGGAGCTGTTTTTT. Its translation: CASTKVGWANTGELFF.

V gene TRBV15 combines with J gene TRBJ1-5; D perhaps matches TRBD1 (5 bases). CDR3 length: 16 residues. Trimming pared 1 base from V and 0 bases from J, leaving 10 bases between. Germline V CDR1 and CDR2: LNHNV, YYDKDF (reference sequence). CDR3 residues: CATSRGLTASNQPQHF. The CDR3 coding sequence is TGTGCCACCAGCAGAGGGCTGACAGCTAGCAATCAGCCCCAGCATTTT.

The rearrangement uses TRBV2 and TRBJ2-7; 7 nucleotides match TRBD1. CDR3 size: 13 residues. V lost 7 bases, J lost 2 bases, and 5 bases stayed unmatched. The germline CDR1 and CDR2 sequences are SNHLY and FYNNEI. CDR3 sequence: CASTTGVTYEQYF. The CDR3 DNA reads TGTGCCAGCACCACAGGGGTAACCTACGAGCAGTACTTC. Using reference TRBV2 and TRBJ2-7 for the parts outside the CDR3, the full variable domain is EPEVTQTPSHQVTQMGQEVILRCVPISNHLYFYWYRQILGQKVEFLVSFYNNEISEKSEIFDDQFSVERPDGSNFTLKIRSTKLEDSAMYFCASTTGVTYEQYFGPGTRLTVT.

The chain combines TRBV10-3 with TRBJ2-1; 8 positions agree with TRBD2. The CDR3 covers 17 residues. J was trimmed by 3 bases and V by 0 bases; bases with no gene match: 7. Germline V CDR1 and CDR2: ENHRY, SYGVKD. The CDR3 nucleotides are TGTGCCATCAGTGAGTCGAGCGGGGGAAAGAACTACAATGAGCAGTTCTTC. This sequence encodes CAISESSGGKNYNEQFF.

This chain uses TRBV14 with TRBJ2-3; D is unclear. The V and J ends lost 3 bases and 0 bases respectively, with 7 bases between them. The germline gives CDR1 SGHDN, CDR2 FVKESK. This CDR3 region has 14 residues. CDR3 amino acids: CASSHLGSTDTQYF. The CDR3 nucleotides are TGTGCCAGCAGCCATCTGGGCAGCACAGATACGCAGTATTTT.

This chain uses TRBV25-1 with TRBJ2-7, with TRBD2 matching 7 bases. This CDR3 contains 13 residues. With V trimmed by 8 bases and J by 4 bases, 8 bases remained unmatched. Looked up from germline, CDR1 is MGHDK and CDR2 is SYGVNS. In DNA, the CDR3 is TGTGCCAGCCGGGACGGGAGGTCTTACGAGCAGTACTTC. Translated: CASRDGRSYEQYF.

CDR3 residues: CASSWGGLEPQHF. In DNA form, the CDR3 reads TGTGCCAGCAGTTGGGGGGGGCTGGAGCCCCAGCATTTT. The chain has TRBV6-6 and TRBJ1-5, with D possibly being TRBD1 (6 bases). V was cut by 4 bases and J by 8 bases, with 12 bases left in between. The CDR3 is 13 residues long. Germline V CDR1 and CDR2: MNHNY, SVGAGI (reference sequence).

This clone was observed once. The rearrangement joins TRBV7-2 to TRBJ2-1; D call uncertain. This CDR3 is built from 14 residues. The V gene lost 1 base and the J gene lost 5 bases, with 9 bases spanning the gap. Germline CDR1 is SGHTA and CDR2 is FQGNSA. This CDR3 is CASSLVFSNNEQFF. The DNA of the CDR3 is TGTGCCAGCAGCTTAGTTTTCAGTAACAATGAGCAGTTCTTC.